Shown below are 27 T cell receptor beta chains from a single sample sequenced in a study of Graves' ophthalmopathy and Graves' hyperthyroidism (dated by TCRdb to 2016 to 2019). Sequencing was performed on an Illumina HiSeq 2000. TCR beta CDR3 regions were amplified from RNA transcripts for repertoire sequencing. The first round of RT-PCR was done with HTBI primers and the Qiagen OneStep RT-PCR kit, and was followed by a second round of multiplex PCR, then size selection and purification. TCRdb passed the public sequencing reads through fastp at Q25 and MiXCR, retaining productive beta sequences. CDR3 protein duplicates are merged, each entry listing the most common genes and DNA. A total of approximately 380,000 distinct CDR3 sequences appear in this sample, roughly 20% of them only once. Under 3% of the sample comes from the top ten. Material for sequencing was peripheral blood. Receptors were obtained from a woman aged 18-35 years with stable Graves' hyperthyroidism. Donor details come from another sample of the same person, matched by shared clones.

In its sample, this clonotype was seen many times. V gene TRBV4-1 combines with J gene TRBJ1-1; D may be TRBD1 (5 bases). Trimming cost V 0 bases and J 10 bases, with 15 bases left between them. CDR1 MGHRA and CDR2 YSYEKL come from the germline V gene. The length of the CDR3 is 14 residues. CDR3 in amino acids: CASSQDSGPLSAFF. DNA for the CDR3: TGCGCCAGCAGCCAAGATTCGGGACCTCTTTCAGCTTTCTTT.

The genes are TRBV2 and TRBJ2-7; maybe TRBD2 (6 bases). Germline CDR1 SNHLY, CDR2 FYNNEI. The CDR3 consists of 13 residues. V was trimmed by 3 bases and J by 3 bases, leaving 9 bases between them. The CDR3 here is CASSEEGFYEQYF. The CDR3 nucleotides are TGTGCCAGCAGTGAGGAGGGCTTCTACGAGCAGTACTTC.

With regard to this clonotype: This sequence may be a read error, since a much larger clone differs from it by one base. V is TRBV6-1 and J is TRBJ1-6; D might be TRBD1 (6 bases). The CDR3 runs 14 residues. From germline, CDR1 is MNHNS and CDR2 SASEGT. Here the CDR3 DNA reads TGTGCCAGTAGACAGGAGGCCTATAATTCAGCCCTCCACTTT. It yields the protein CASRQEAYNSALHF.

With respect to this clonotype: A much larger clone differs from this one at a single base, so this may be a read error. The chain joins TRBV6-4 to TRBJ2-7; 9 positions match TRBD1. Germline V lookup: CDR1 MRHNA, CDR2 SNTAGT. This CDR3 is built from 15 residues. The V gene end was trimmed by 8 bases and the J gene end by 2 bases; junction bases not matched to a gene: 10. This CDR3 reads CASWSGDRDTYEQYF. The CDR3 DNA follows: TGTGCCAGCTGGTCGGGGGACAGGGACACCTACGAGCAGTACTTC.

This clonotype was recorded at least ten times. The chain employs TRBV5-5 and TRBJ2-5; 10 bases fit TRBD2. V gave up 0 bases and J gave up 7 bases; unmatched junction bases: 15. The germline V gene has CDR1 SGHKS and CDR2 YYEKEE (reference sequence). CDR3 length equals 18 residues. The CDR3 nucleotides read TGTGCCAGCAGCTTGGAAGGCGGTAGCGGGAGGCGGGTCGTGACCCAGTACTTC. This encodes CASSLEGGSGRRVVTQYF.

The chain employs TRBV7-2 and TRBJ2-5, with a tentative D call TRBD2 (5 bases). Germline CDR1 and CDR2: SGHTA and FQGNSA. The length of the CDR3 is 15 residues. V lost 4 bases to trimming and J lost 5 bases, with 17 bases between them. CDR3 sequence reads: CASSSRTFGGETQYF. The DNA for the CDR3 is TGTGCCAGCAGCTCTAGGACCTTCGGCGGGGAGACCCAGTACTTC.

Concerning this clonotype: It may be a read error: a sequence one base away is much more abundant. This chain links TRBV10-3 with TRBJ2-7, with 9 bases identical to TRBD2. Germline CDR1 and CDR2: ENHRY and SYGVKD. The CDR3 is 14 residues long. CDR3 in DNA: TGTGCCATCAGATCCGGGACTAGCTCCCACGAGCAGTACTTC. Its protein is CAIRSGTSSHEQYF.

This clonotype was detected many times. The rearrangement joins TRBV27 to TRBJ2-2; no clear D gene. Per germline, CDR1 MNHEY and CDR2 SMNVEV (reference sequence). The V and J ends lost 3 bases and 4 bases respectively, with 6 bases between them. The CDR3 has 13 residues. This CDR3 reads CASSFIFTGELFF. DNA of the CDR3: TGTGCCAGCAGTTTTATATTCACCGGGGAGCTGTTTTTT.

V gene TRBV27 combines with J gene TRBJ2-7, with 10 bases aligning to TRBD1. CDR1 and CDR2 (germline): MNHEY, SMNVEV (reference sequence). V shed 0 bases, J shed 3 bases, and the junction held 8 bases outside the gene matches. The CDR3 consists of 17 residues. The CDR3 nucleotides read TGTGCCAGCAGTTTATCCATCTCAGGGACAGGGGACTACGAGCAGTACTTC. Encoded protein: CASSLSISGTGDYEQYF.

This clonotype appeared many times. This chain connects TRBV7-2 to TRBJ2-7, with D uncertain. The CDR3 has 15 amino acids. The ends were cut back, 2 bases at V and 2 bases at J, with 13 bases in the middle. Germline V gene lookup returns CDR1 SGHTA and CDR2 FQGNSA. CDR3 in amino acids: CASSLSPFSPYEQYF. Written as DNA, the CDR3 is TGTGCCAGCAGCTTATCCCCGTTTTCCCCCTACGAGCAGTACTTC.

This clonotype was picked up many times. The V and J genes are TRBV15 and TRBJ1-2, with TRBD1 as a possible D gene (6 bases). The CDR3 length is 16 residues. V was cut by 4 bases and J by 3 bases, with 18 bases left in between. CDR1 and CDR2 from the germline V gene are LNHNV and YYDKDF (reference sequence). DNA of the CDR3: TGTGCCACCAGCACATCTCAGGAGGACAGACACTATGGCTACACCTTC. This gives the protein CATSTSQEDRHYGYTF.

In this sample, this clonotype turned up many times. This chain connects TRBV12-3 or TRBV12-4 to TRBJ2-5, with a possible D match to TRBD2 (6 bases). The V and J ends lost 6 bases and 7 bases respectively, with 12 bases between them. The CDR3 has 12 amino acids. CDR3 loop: CASSRPEGTQYF. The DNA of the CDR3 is TGTGCCAGCAGCCGACCGGAGGGGACCCAGTACTTC.

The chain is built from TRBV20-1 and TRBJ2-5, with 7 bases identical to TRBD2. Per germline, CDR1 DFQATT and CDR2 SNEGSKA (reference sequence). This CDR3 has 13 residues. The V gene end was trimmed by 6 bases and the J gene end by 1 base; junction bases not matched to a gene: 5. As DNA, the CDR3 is TGCAGTGCCGGGGCTAGCGGCCAAGAGACCCAGTACTTC. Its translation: CSAGASGQETQYF.

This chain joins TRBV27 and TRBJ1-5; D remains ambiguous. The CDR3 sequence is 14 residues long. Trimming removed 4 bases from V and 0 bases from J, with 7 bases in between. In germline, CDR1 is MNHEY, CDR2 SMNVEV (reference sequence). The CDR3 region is CASSWKDSNQPQHF. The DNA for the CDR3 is TGTGCCAGCAGTTGGAAGGATAGCAATCAGCCCCAGCATTTT.

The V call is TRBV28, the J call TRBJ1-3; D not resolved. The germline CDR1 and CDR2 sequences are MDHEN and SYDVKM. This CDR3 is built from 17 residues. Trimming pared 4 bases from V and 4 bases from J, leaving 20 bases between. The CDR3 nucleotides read TGTGCCAGCAGTTCCCAAAGGTTCCGGGGTGCCGGAAACACCATATATTTT. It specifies CASSSQRFRGAGNTIYF. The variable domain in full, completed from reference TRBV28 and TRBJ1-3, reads DVKVTQSSRYLVKRTGEKVFLECVQDMDHENMFWYRQDPGLGLRLIYFSYDVKMKEKGDIPEGYSVSREKKERFSLILESASTNQTSMYLCASSSQRFRGAGNTIYFGEGSWLTVV.

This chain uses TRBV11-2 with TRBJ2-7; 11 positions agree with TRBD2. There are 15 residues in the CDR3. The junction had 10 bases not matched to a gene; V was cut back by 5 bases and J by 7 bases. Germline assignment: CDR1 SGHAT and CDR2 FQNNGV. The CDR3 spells CASSLSGLAVWEQYF. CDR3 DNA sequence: TGTGCCAGCAGCCTATCGGGACTAGCGGTGTGGGAGCAGTACTTC.

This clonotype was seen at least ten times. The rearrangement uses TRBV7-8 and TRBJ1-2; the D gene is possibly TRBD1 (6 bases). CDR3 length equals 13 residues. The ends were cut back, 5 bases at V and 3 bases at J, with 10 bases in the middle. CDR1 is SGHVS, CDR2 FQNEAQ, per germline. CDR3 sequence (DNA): TGTGCCAGCAGCCCTGGACAGTACTATGGCTACACCTTC. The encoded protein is CASSPGQYYGYTF.

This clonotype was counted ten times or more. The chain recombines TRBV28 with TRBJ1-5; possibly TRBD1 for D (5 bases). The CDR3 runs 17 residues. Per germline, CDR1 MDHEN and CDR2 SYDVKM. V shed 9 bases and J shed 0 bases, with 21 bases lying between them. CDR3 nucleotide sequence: TGTGCCAGTAGCCCCTGGGGACTCAACCATAGCAATCAGCCCCAGCATTTT. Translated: CASSPWGLNHSNQPQHF.

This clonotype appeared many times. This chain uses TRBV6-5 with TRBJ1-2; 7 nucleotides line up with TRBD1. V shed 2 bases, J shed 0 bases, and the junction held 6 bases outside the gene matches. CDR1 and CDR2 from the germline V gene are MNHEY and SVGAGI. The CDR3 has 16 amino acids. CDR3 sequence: CASSYGTEETNYGYTF. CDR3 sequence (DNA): TGTGCCAGCAGTTACGGGACAGAAGAGACTAACTATGGCTACACCTTC.

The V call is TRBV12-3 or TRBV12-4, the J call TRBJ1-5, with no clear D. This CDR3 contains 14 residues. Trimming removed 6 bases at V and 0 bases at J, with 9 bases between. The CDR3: CASSSMGSNQPQHF. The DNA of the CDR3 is TGTGCCAGCAGCTCAATGGGTAGCAATCAGCCCCAGCATTTT.

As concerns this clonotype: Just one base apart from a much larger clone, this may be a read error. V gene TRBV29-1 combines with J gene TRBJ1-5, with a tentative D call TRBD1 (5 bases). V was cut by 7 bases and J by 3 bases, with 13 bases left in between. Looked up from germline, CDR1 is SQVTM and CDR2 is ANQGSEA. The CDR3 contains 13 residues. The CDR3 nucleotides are TGCAGCGCTGTAGGGGCCATCAATCAGCCCCAGCATTTT. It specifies CSAVGAINQPQHF.

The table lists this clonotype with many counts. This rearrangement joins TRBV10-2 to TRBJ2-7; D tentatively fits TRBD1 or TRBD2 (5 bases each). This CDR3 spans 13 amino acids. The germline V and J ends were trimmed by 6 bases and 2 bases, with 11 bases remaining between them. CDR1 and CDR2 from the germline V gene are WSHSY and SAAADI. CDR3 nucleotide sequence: TGCGCCAGCAGGGAAGGGACCCCCTACGAGCAGTACTTC. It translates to CASREGTPYEQYF.

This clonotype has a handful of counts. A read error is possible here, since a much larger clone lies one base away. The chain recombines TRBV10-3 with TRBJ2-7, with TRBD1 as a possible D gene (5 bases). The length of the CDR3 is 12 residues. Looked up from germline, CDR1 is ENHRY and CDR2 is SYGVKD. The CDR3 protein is CAIKQDPYEQCF. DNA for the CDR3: TGTGCCATCAAACAGGACCCCTACGAGCAGTGCTTC.

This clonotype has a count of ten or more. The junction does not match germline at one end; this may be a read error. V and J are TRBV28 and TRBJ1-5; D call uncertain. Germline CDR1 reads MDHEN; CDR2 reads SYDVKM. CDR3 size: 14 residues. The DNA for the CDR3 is TGTGCCTGCAGTGGGTACGGTAGCAATCAGCCCCAGCATTTT. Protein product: CACSGYGSNQPQHF.

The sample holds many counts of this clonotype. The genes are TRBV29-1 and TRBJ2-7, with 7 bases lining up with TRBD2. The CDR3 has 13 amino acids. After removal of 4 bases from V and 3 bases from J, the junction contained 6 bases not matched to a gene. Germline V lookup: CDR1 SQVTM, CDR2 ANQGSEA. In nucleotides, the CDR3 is TGCAGCGTTGTACTCCAGCGGGGCTACGAGCAGTACTTC. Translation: CSVVLQRGYEQYF.

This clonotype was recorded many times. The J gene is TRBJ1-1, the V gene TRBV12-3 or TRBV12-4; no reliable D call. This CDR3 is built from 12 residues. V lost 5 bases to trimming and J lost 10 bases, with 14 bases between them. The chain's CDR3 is CASSPGPPGAFF. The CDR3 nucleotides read TGTGCCAGCAGTCCAGGACCGCCAGGAGCTTTCTTT.

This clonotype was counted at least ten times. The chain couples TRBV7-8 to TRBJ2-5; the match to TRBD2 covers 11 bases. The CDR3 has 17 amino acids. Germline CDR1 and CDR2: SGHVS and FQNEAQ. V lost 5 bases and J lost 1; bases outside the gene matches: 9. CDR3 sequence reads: CASSLRTSGRLQETQYF. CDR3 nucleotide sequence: TGTGCCAGCAGCCTCCGGACTAGCGGGCGTCTCCAAGAGACCCAGTACTTC.